This T cell receptor (beta chain) comes out of a study of T cell responses to AZD1222 COVID-19 vaccine. Background on the study: Recipients boosted at about 4 weeks or about 12 weeks are pooled.

V lost 1 base, J lost 4 bases, and 20 bases lay in between. The CDR3 sequence is 18 residues long. Germline-derived CDR1 and CDR2 are MGHRA and YSYEKL. Study results and caveats: Distributed over spike, vaccine-associated CD4 TCRs predominated at 160-218 and 743-854. Clonal diversity may have been underestimated, and the donors were mostly white British, with more females than males.

Repertoires were generated with immunoSEQ multiplex PCR, while TCRdb's copy carries only in-frame clones and drops some. The sample includes about 160,000 clones, about 91% of them seen just once. In regard to this clone: The antigen is not known.

The clonotype was recovered from an adult in good health. This sequence joins TRBV4-1 and TRBJ2-1; D is unresolved. Sequenced here: peripheral blood, sampled on day 0 of AZD1222 vaccination. As DNA, the CDR3 is TGCGCCAGCAGCCAAGGCATCTTGGGGTCTACCAAGTACAATGAGCAGTTCTTC. Translated: CASSQGILGSTKYNEQFF.